A single sample is the source of the 17 T cell receptor beta chains below, sequenced in a study of Graves' ophthalmopathy and Graves' hyperthyroidism (dated by TCRdb to 2017 to 2018). Instrument used: Illumina HiSeq 2000. TCR beta CDR3 regions were amplified from RNA transcripts for repertoire sequencing. The first round was an RT-PCR using HTBI primers with the Qiagen OneStep RT-PCR kit, and this first round was followed by a second-round multiplex PCR, then size selection and purification. TCRdb reran the public reads through fastp at Q25 and MiXCR, keeping productive beta chains. A single entry per CDR3 protein holds the most common genes and DNA from its merged rows. Recorded for this sample are approximately 160,000 distinct CDR3 sequences; 35% to 45% of them occurred a single time. The top ten hold nearly 9% of the sample. Material: peripheral blood. Receptors were obtained from a man aged 25-45 years with Graves' ophthalmopathy. Donor details come from another sample of the same person, matched by shared clones.

V and J are TRBV27 and TRBJ2-7, with TRBD2 matching over 13 bases. With 7 bases clipped from V and 2 bases from J, the junction kept 8 bases outside the gene matches. The CDR3 is made up of 16 amino acids. Looked up from germline, CDR1 is MNHEY and CDR2 is SMNVEV (reference sequence). CDR3 bases: TGTGCCAGCATGCTTAAAGGACTAGCGGGAGCCTACGAGCAGTACTTC. Its protein product is CASMLKGLAGAYEQYF.

This clonotype has a count of ten or more. The rearrangement links TRBV28 to TRBJ2-7; tentative D call: TRBD2 (6 bases). The CDR3 sequence is 15 residues long. CDR1 is MDHEN and CDR2 is SYDVKM in the germline V gene. V shed 7 bases and J shed 2 bases, with 18 bases lying between them. The CDR3 sequence is CASNSGGRETYEQYF. CDR3 DNA: TGTGCCAGCAATTCCGGGGGACGGGAGACCTACGAGCAGTACTTC.

The chain has TRBV6-1 and TRBJ1-5, with a tentative D call TRBD1 (5 bases). V was trimmed by 8 bases and J by 5 bases, leaving 19 bases between them. Germline CDR1 is MNHNS and CDR2 is SASEGT. The CDR3 length is 15 residues. CDR3 sequence: CASGRLQGGDQPQHF. The CDR3 nucleotides are TGTGCCAGCGGACGTCTTCAGGGTGGGGATCAGCCCCAGCATTTT.

The chain carries TRBV11-1 and TRBJ1-1, with D unresolved. Germline lookup yields CDR1 SGHAT and CDR2 FQDESV (reference sequence). The V end was cut by 4 bases, the J end by 1 base, with 13 bases between. There are 15 residues in the CDR3. CDR3 DNA: TGTGCCAGCAGCTCCTCGGCCGGGAAGAACACTGAAGCTTTCTTT. Translation gives CASSSSAGKNTEAFF.

The rearrangement joins TRBV28 to TRBJ1-1; D not certain. There are 14 residues in the CDR3. V gave up 6 bases and J gave up 1 base, with 12 bases separating them. In germline, CDR1 is MDHEN, CDR2 SYDVKM. The CDR3 DNA is TGTGCCAGCAGCCTGTCGGACGGGAACACTGAAGCTTTCTTT. Translation: CASSLSDGNTEAFF. The full variable domain, its missing parts supplied by reference TRBV28 and TRBJ1-1, is DVKVTQSSRYLVKRTGEKVFLECVQDMDHENMFWYRQDPGLGLRLIYFSYDVKMKEKGDIPEGYSVSREKKERFSLILESASTNQTSMYLCASSLSDGNTEAFFGQGTRLTVV.

This clonotype was seen many times. The chain recombines TRBV25-1 with TRBJ1-5; perhaps TRBD1 as D (5 bases). Germline lookup yields CDR1 MGHDK and CDR2 SYGVNS. The V and J ends lost 6 bases and 7 bases respectively, with 10 bases between them. CDR3 size: 12 residues. CDR3 amino acids: CASSRVEQPQHF. CDR3 coding DNA: TGTGCCAGCAGCAGGGTGGAGCAGCCCCAGCATTTT.

This clonotype occurred a few times. The V and J genes are TRBV10-1 and TRBJ2-7, with 9 bases matching TRBD2. CDR3 length equals 14 residues. Germline assignment: CDR1 WNHNN and CDR2 SYGVQD (reference sequence). The ends lost 4 bases at V and 0 bases at J; junction bases unmatched: 1. CDR3 coding DNA: TGCGCCAGCAGTGCTAGCGGGAACTCCTACGAGCAGTACTTC. This translates into CASSASGNSYEQYF.

This clonotype was seen many times. The V and J genes are TRBV12-3 or TRBV12-4 and TRBJ2-5, with D hard to call. Trimming pared 7 bases from V and 1 base from J, leaving 10 bases between. This CDR3 has 13 amino acids. In DNA, the CDR3 is TGTGCCAGCATTGGGCAGCTCCAAGAGACCCAGTACTTC. It yields the protein CASIGQLQETQYF.

This clonotype came up many times. The V and J genes are TRBV20-1 and TRBJ1-2; D remains unclear. V was pared by 6 bases and J by 8 bases, with 13 bases between. CDR3 length equals 11 residues. Germline CDR1 and CDR2: DFQATT and SNEGSKA (reference sequence). CDR3 bases: TGCAGTGCCTCCCGGGTTCCGGGCTACACCTTC. Its protein product is CSASRVPGYTF.

The rearrangement uses TRBV27 and TRBJ2-4; perhaps TRBD2 as D (5 bases). Trimming removed 5 bases from V and 3 bases from J, with 14 bases in between. This CDR3 has 15 amino acids. Germline V gene data show CDR1 as MNHEY and CDR2 as SMNVEV (reference sequence). The CDR3 nucleotides are TGTGCCAGCAGTCCCCTGGGGAGCGGCAAAAACATTCAGTACTTC. It specifies CASSPLGSGKNIQYF.

In its sample, this clonotype was seen many times. The chain recombines TRBV12-3 or TRBV12-4 with TRBJ1-5; D uncertain. V lost 3 bases and J 5 bases, leaving 8 bases between the germline ends. This CDR3 comprises 13 residues. This CDR3 is CASSFKGDQPQHF. CDR3 nucleotide sequence: TGTGCCAGCAGTTTCAAAGGCGATCAGCCCCAGCATTTT.

The rearrangement links TRBV5-1 to TRBJ1-1; no firm D call. In germline, CDR1 is SGHRS, CDR2 YFSETQ. V lost 0 bases and J 7 bases, leaving 16 bases between the germline ends. This CDR3 region has 15 residues. CDR3: CASSLVSGPMDEAFF. In DNA, the CDR3 is TGCGCCAGCAGCTTGGTTTCTGGACCGATGGATGAAGCTTTCTTT.

This clonotype was counted at least ten times. The V gene is TRBV29-1, the J gene TRBJ2-5; either TRBD1 or TRBD2 may supply D (5 bases each). The CDR3 has 13 residues. Deletions cut 7 bases from V and 5 bases from J, with 17 bases between. The germline V gene encodes CDR1 SQVTM and CDR2 ANQGSEA. The DNA for the CDR3 is TGCAGCGCCTGGGGGAAGATTGGGGAGACCCAGTACTTC. Translated: CSAWGKIGETQYF.

This clonotype was recorded at least ten times. The chain recombines TRBV7-8 with TRBJ1-2; maybe TRBD1 (6 bases). V dropped 5 bases and J dropped 8 bases, with 12 bases sitting between them. CDR1 is SGHVS and CDR2 is FQNEAQ in the germline V gene. This CDR3 is 12 amino acids long. Written as DNA, the CDR3 is TGTGCCAGCAGCGATGGGGGGCTCGGCTACACCTTC. The encoded protein is CASSDGGLGYTF.

This clonotype was observed a handful of times. The chain recombines TRBV6-5 with TRBJ2-7; tentatively, D is TRBD2 (6 bases). V dropped 3 bases and J dropped 1 base, with 10 bases sitting between them. Germline V gene sequence: CDR1 MNHEY, CDR2 SVGAGI. The CDR3 spans 14 residues. The CDR3, as DNA: TGTGCCAGCAGTTATTACAGCGGGTCCTACGAGCAGTACTTC. Its translation is CASSYYSGSYEQYF.

The chain uses TRBV6-5 and TRBJ2-7; D not certain. Looked up from germline, CDR1 is MNHEY and CDR2 is SVGAGI. The germline V and J ends were trimmed by 0 bases and 4 bases, with 4 bases remaining between them. The CDR3 runs 12 residues. The CDR3 sequence: CASSYSLYEQYF. As DNA, the CDR3 is TGTGCCAGCAGTTACTCGTTGTACGAGCAGTACTTC.

The genes are TRBV5-1 and TRBJ2-7; a weak D match, TRBD1 (5 bases). Germline-derived CDR1 and CDR2 are SGHRS and YFSETQ. The CDR3 has 15 amino acids. V gave up 5 bases and J gave up 2 bases, with 17 bases separating them. CDR3 region: CASRRLREGPYEQYF. The CDR3 nucleotides are TGCGCCAGCAGACGTCTCAGGGAAGGCCCCTACGAGCAGTACTTC.